Shown below are 24 T cell receptor beta chains from a single sample sequenced in a study of chronic HIV infection and antiretroviral therapy. MiXCR, applied by TCRdb to the 5' RACE reads, yields one record per CDR3 protein. This table has roughly 39,000 distinct CDR3 sequences, 7.5% to 9% appearing once. The specimen was peripheral blood. The receptors here all came from an adult who had HIV and had not received antiretroviral therapy, or was an uninfected healthy control (not recorded which).

This clonotype came up many times. The DNA for the CDR3 is TGTGCCAGCAGGGGAAACACCGGGGAGCTGTTTTTT. Residues: CASRGNTGELFF. The chain is built from TRBV25-1 and TRBJ2-2; D is ambiguous. V gave up 6 bases and J gave up 2 bases, with 4 bases separating them. The CDR3 runs to 12 residues. The germline V gene encodes CDR1 MGHDK and CDR2 SYGVNS.

The rearrangement links TRBV2 to TRBJ2-5, with no clear D. This CDR3 is built from 16 residues. Germline assignment: CDR1 SNHLY and CDR2 FYNNEI. Trimming cost V 6 bases and J 2 bases, with 19 bases left between them. CDR3 sequence: CASRSLLEVMQETQYF. In DNA form, the CDR3 reads TGTGCCAGCAGGTCCCTTCTAGAGGTGATGCAAGAGACCCAGTACTTC.

The chain combines TRBV28 with TRBJ1-1; D unclear. CDR3 length equals 11 residues. The germline V gene has CDR1 MDHEN and CDR2 SYDVKM. V was shortened by 10 bases and J by 1 base, with 7 bases between the two germline ends. The DNA for the CDR3 is TGTGCCACCACCTCGAACACTGAAGCTTTCTTT. This sequence encodes CATTSNTEAFF.

Worth noting for this clonotype: Since a much larger clone is just one base distant, this may be a read error. This chain connects TRBV7-9 to TRBJ1-3, with D perhaps TRBD1 (6 bases). In germline, CDR1 is SEHNR, CDR2 FQNEAQ (reference sequence). The CDR3 covers 15 residues. The CDR3 nucleotides are TGTGCCAGCAGCTCCCCCCAGGGGACTGGAAACACCGTATATTTT. It translates to CASSSPQGTGNTVYF.

This clonotype was counted at least ten times. The CDR3 DNA is TGTGCCAGCTCACCACAGGCAGATACGCAGTATTTT. It yields the protein CASSPQADTQYF. The V call is TRBV18, the J call TRBJ2-3; no firm D call. Trimming left V 1 base short and J 4 bases short, with 3 bases between. Germline V gives CDR1 KGHSH, CDR2 LQKENI. This CDR3 has 12 residues.

This clonotype has a handful of counts. This chain joins TRBV24-1 and TRBJ2-1; D perhaps matches TRBD1 (5 bases). Germline V gene lookup returns CDR1 KGHDR and CDR2 SFDVKD. Trimming took 5 bases from V and 6 from J, leaving 13 bases between them. The CDR3 length is 14 residues. CDR3 protein: CATSVQGYPNEQFF. The CDR3 DNA follows: TGTGCCACCAGTGTCCAGGGCTACCCCAATGAGCAGTTCTTC.

This clonotype was seen more than once but under ten times. The CDR3 spells CASSTRSEYEQYF. For the CDR3, the DNA is TGTGCCAGCAGCACCCGGAGTGAGTACGAGCAGTACTTC. The chain links TRBV7-2 to TRBJ2-7, with D hard to call. Trimming took off 5 bases at V and 4 bases at J, with 12 bases between the two ends. The germline V gene has CDR1 SGHTA and CDR2 FQGNSA. CDR3 length: 13 residues.

The chain employs TRBV20-1 and TRBJ1-5; perhaps TRBD1 as D (6 bases). V lost 5 bases and J 8 bases, leaving 13 bases between the germline ends. CDR1 is DFQATT, CDR2 SNEGSKA, per germline (reference sequence). This CDR3 contains 12 residues. The CDR3: CSAATGIEPQHF. Written as DNA, the CDR3 is TGCAGTGCTGCTACAGGGATCGAGCCCCAGCATTTT.

The sample holds a few counts of this clonotype. The gene calls are TRBV11-2 and TRBJ2-2, with a tentative D call TRBD2 (7 bases). The V end was cut by 2 bases, the J end by 1 base, with 14 bases between. The germline gives CDR1 SGHAT, CDR2 FQNNGV. CDR3 length: 17 amino acids. CDR3 in DNA: TGTGCCAGCAGCTTATATCGGGGGGCAGGGAACACCGGGGAGCTGTTTTTT. As protein: CASSLYRGAGNTGELFF.

This clonotype showed up many times. V and J are TRBV24-1 and TRBJ2-7; TRBD1 might be the D (6 bases). This CDR3 comprises 15 residues. Germline V gives CDR1 KGHDR, CDR2 SFDVKD. Trimming took 3 bases from V and 0 from J, leaving 11 bases between them. CDR3 sequence: CATSDPGTNSYEQYF. Here the CDR3 DNA reads TGTGCCACCAGTGATCCCGGGACAAACTCCTACGAGCAGTACTTC.

Ten or more counts support this clonotype. The V and J genes are TRBV7-2 and TRBJ2-3, with D perhaps being TRBD1 or TRBD2 (5 bases each). Germline V gene data show CDR1 as SGHTA and CDR2 as FQGNSA. Trimming stripped 9 bases from V and 0 bases from J, with 13 bases between. This CDR3 is 14 amino acids long. CDR3 in amino acids: CASKLGESTDTQYF. The CDR3 nucleotides are TGTGCCAGTAAGCTGGGGGAAAGCACAGATACGCAGTATTTT. Complete variable domain (other parts from reference TRBV7-2 and TRBJ2-3): GAGVSQSPSNKVTEKGKDVELRCDPISGHTALYWYRQSLGQGLEFLIYFQGNSAPDKSGLPSDRFSAERTGGSVSTLTIQRTQQEDSAVYLCASKLGESTDTQYFGPGTRLTVL.

CDR3 in amino acids: CASSQVRDYGADTQYF. The CDR3 coding sequence is TGTGCCAGCAGCCAAGTGAGGGACTATGGTGCAGATACGCAGTATTTT. The chain joins TRBV3-1 to TRBJ2-3, with 7 bases aligning to TRBD2. J lost 4 bases, V lost 1 base, and 8 bases had no gene match. The CDR3 extends over 16 amino acids. Germline CDR1 reads LGHDT; CDR2 reads YNNKEL (reference sequence).

The table lists this clonotype with many counts. The rearrangement links TRBV7-8 to TRBJ2-5, with 9 nucleotides matching TRBD1. Germline CDR1 SGHVS, CDR2 FQNEAQ. Trimming took 5 bases from V and 2 from J; bases not matched to a gene: 6. The CDR3 consists of 15 residues. The DNA for the CDR3 is TGTGCCAGCAGCCCCGGGACAGGGAGGCAAGAGACCCAGTACTTC. Encoded protein: CASSPGTGRQETQYF.

V and J are TRBV5-1 and TRBJ2-1; D is possibly TRBD1 (5 bases). This CDR3 region has 16 residues. Trimming left V 3 bases short and J 4 bases short, with 17 bases between. Germline assignment: CDR1 SGHRS and CDR2 YFSETQ. CDR3 DNA: TGCGCCAGCAGCTCTACCGAAAGGGGTAGTTACAATGAGCAGTTCTTC. Encoded protein: CASSSTERGSYNEQFF. Full variable domain (missing parts from reference TRBV5-1 and TRBJ2-1): KAGVTQTPRYLIKTRGQQVTLSCSPISGHRSVSWYQQTPGQGLQFLFEYFSETQRNKGNFPGRFSGRQFSNSRSEMNVSTLELGDSALYLCASSSTERGSYNEQFFGPGTRLTVL.

The chain employs TRBV2 and TRBJ1-5; D possibly corresponds to TRBD1 (5 bases). The germline V and J ends were trimmed by 3 bases and 7 bases, with 10 bases remaining between them. The CDR3 has 13 amino acids. Germline loops: CDR1 SNHLY, CDR2 FYNNEI. Here the CDR3 DNA reads TGTGCCAGCAGTGACACGGGGCAACAGCCCCAGCATTTT. It yields the protein CASSDTGQQPQHF. The complete variable domain, with remaining parts taken from reference TRBV2 and TRBJ1-5, reads EPEVTQTPSHQVTQMGQEVILRCVPISNHLYFYWYRQILGQKVEFLVSFYNNEISEKSEIFDDQFSVERPDGSNFTLKIRSTKLEDSAMYFCASSDTGQQPQHFGDGTRLSIL.

This clonotype was detected many times. The chain couples TRBV6-5 to TRBJ1-1; 9 bases are a match to TRBD1. The ends lost 9 bases at V and 5 bases at J; junction bases unmatched: 10. From germline, CDR1 is MNHEY and CDR2 SVGAGI. This CDR3 has 14 residues. This chain's CDR3 is CASIRDRVGTEAFF. CDR3 nucleotides: TGTGCCAGTATTCGGGACAGGGTCGGAACTGAAGCTTTCTTT.

This clonotype was recorded a few times. The chain employs TRBV12-3 or TRBV12-4 and TRBJ2-3; D is undetermined. Trimming pared 2 bases from V and 0 bases from J, leaving 9 bases between. The CDR3 length is 15 residues. The CDR3 sequence is CASSLTPLSTDTQYF. DNA for the CDR3: TGTGCCAGCAGTTTAACGCCCCTGAGCACAGATACGCAGTATTTT.

Many counts were recorded for this clonotype. The rearrangement joins TRBV4-1 to TRBJ2-5, with TRBD1 identical over 8 bases. The V gene end was trimmed by 3 bases and the J gene end by 3 bases; junction bases not matched to a gene: 3. Per the germline V gene, CDR1 is MGHRA and CDR2 is YSYEKL. This CDR3 region has 14 residues. CDR3 residues: CASSQGQVKETQYF. CDR3 in DNA: TGCGCCAGCAGCCAGGGACAGGTTAAAGAGACCCAGTACTTC.

This clonotype was recorded at least ten times. J is TRBJ1-1 and V is TRBV4-2; 7 bases align to TRBD1. V shed 0 bases and J 6 bases; nucleotides not matched to a gene: 1. There are 13 residues in the CDR3. Germline V gene data show CDR1 as LGHNA and CDR2 as YNFKEQ. The CDR3 here is CASSQDQGAEAFF. CDR3 nucleotides: TGTGCCAGCAGCCAAGACCAGGGGGCTGAAGCTTTCTTT.

Many counts were recorded for this clonotype. The V and J genes are TRBV28 and TRBJ1-6; no clear D gene. The CDR3 loop spans 12 amino acids. Germline V gene lookup returns CDR1 MDHEN and CDR2 SYDVKM. Trimming removed 10 bases from V and 0 bases from J, with 4 bases in between. CDR3 in amino acids: CATTSYNSPLHF. The DNA for the CDR3 is TGTGCCACCACCTCCTATAATTCACCCCTCCACTTT.

This clonotype was counted between two and nine times. The V call is TRBV2, the J call TRBJ2-7; 8 positions agree with TRBD1. With V trimmed by 4 bases and J by 4 bases, 9 bases remained unmatched. The V gene's germline CDR1 is SNHLY and CDR2 FYNNEI. The CDR3 is 15 amino acids. Here the CDR3 reads CASSVEQGVVYEQYF. CDR3 in DNA: TGTGCCAGCAGTGTCGAACAGGGGGTCGTATACGAGCAGTACTTC.

The chain links TRBV28 to TRBJ1-2; D remains unclear. Germline CDR1 reads MDHEN; CDR2 reads SYDVKM. This CDR3 spans 15 amino acids. With 3 bases removed from V and 4 bases from J, the gap between germline ends came to 15 bases. The CDR3, as DNA: TGTGCCAGCAGTTTGCCCCGGGCCCTCTCCTATGGCTACACCTTC. It codes for CASSLPRALSYGYTF.

The chain recombines TRBV3-1 with TRBJ1-1, with a weak D call TRBD1 (5 bases). Trimming cost V 0 bases and J 3 bases, with 14 bases left between them. Germline V gene data show CDR1 as LGHDT and CDR2 as YNNKEL (reference sequence). This CDR3 is 16 amino acids long. CDR3 sequence reads: CASSQEWGGVDTEAFF. Here the CDR3 DNA reads TGTGCCAGCAGCCAAGAATGGGGAGGGGTCGACACTGAAGCTTTCTTT.

This clonotype has a handful of counts. The V gene is TRBV2, the J gene TRBJ2-7, with a weak D call TRBD2 (7 bases). The V end lost 2 bases, the J end lost 7 bases, and 12 bases lay between the germline ends. Per the germline V gene, CDR1 is SNHLY and CDR2 is FYNNEI. The CDR3 spans 13 residues. The CDR3 DNA follows: TGTGCCAGCAGTGAACCGGAGGGGGGGGAGCAGTACTTC. Translation gives CASSEPEGGEQYF.